These 11 T cell receptor beta chains share one sample of origin, sequenced in a study of blood T cell repertoires in COVID-19. The protocol was immunoSEQ multiplex PCR, while the TCRdb copy is restricted to in-frame clones and leaves out a portion. This table holds approximately 92,000 clones, just over 85% found once. Source material: peripheral blood. The receptors come from a woman between 55 and 75 years old in a cohort sampled during active or convalescent COVID-19.

This clone was observed once. The chain links TRBV5-1 to TRBJ2-7; D is unresolved. The CDR3 contains 13 residues. The germline CDR1 and CDR2 sequences are SGHRS and YFSETQ. The V gene lost 4 bases and the J gene lost 3 bases, with 11 bases spanning the gap. This CDR3 is CASSTDSNYEQYF. Written as DNA, the CDR3 is TGCGCCAGCAGCACCGACTCGAACTACGAGCAGTACTTC. The whole variable domain, remainder taken from reference TRBV5-1 and TRBJ2-7, is KAGVTQTPRYLIKTRGQQVTLSCSPISGHRSVSWYQQTPGQGLQFLFEYFSETQRNKGNFPGRFSGRQFSNSRSEMNVSTLELGDSALYLCASSTDSNYEQYFGPGTRLTVT.

This chain uses TRBV6-5 with TRBJ1-3, with D maybe TRBD1 (5 bases). Trimming removed 2 bases from V and 2 bases from J, with 10 bases in between. In germline, CDR1 is MNHEY, CDR2 SVGAGI. The CDR3 is 15 amino acids. CDR3 nucleotides: TGTGCCAGCAGTTACCAAGGGGAAACTGGAAACACCATATATTTT. Protein: CASSYQGETGNTIYF.

The table lists this clone with a few counts. The rearrangement links TRBV6-5 to TRBJ1-4; TRBD1 matches at 8 bases. Germline V gives CDR1 MNHEY, CDR2 SVGAGI. J was trimmed by 7 bases and V by 2 bases; bases with no gene match: 9. The CDR3 is 16 residues long. In DNA, the CDR3 is TGTGCCAGCAGTTACGGGGCAGGGGGCGGTGGTGAAAAACTGTTTTTT. This gives the protein CASSYGAGGGGEKLFF.

The chain joins TRBV20-1 to TRBJ1-2, with 7 positions matching TRBD1. The germline gives CDR1 DFQATT, CDR2 SNEGSKA (reference sequence). Trimming cost V 5 bases and J 8 bases; bases outside gene matches: 5. The CDR3 covers 11 residues. The CDR3, as DNA: TGCAGTGCTTTCGGGACAGCCGGCTACACCTTC. Translated: CSAFGTAGYTF.

DNA of the CDR3: TGTGCCAGCAGCATGCTAGCGGGAGGGCCAAGAAATACGCAGTATTTT. It encodes CASSMLAGGPRNTQYF. The gene calls are TRBV3-1 (or the pseudogene TRBV3-2) and TRBJ2-3, with TRBD2 identical over 12 bases. After removal of 5 bases from V and 7 bases from J, the junction contained 10 bases not matched to a gene. CDR3 length: 16 residues. Germline-derived CDR1 and CDR2 are LGHDT and YNNKEL (reference sequence).

The chain combines TRBV5-6 with TRBJ2-7, with D hard to call. The germline V gene has CDR1 SGHDT and CDR2 YYEEEE. This CDR3 contains 13 residues. V was clipped by 0 bases and J by 7 bases, with 11 bases between them. This CDR3 reads CASSLGPGEEQYF. CDR3 bases: TGTGCCAGCAGCTTGGGCCCCGGTGAAGAGCAGTACTTC.

The chain links TRBV28 to TRBJ2-7; 12 bases align to TRBD2. The V gene end was trimmed by 4 bases and the J gene end by 4 bases; junction bases not matched to a gene: 5. This CDR3 is built from 15 residues. The germline V gene has CDR1 MDHEN and CDR2 SYDVKM. The CDR3 DNA reads TGTGCCAGCAGTTCTGGACTAGCGGGAAATTACGAGCAGTACTTC. Translation gives CASSSGLAGNYEQYF.

This clone has a single count. The V and J genes are TRBV5-1 and TRBJ2-5; 9 bases match TRBD2. The CDR3 covers 15 residues. Germline V gene data show CDR1 as SGHRS and CDR2 as YFSETQ. V shed 3 bases and J 5 bases; nucleotides not matched to a gene: 8. For the CDR3, the DNA is TGCGCCAGCAGCTGGCTAGCGGGACGAAAGGAGACCCAGTACTTC. It encodes CASSWLAGRKETQYF.

The genes are TRBV4-1 and TRBJ2-5; 8 positions match TRBD2. The CDR3 is 16 amino acids. CDR1 is MGHRA, CDR2 YSYEKL, per germline. The V and J ends lost 1 base and 4 bases, in that order; junction bases with no gene match: 8. CDR3: CASSQVNGGAAETQYF. The CDR3 DNA is TGCGCCAGCAGCCAAGTAAACGGGGGGGCCGCAGAGACCCAGTACTTC.

The J gene is TRBJ1-2, the V gene TRBV25-1, with D uncertain. From germline, CDR1 is MGHDK and CDR2 SYGVNS. The CDR3 is 16 amino acids. Trimming took off 11 bases at V and 3 bases at J, with 25 bases between the two ends. CDR3 in DNA: TGTGCCGCGGGCCTGGTGAGGGTCGAGAACGACTATGGCTACACCTTC. Its translation: CAAGLVRVENDYGYTF.

The chain uses TRBV6-5 and TRBJ1-1, with D unresolved. The CDR3 length is 14 residues. V lost 5 bases and J lost 3, with 13 bases in between. CDR1 and CDR2 (germline): MNHEY, SVGAGI. The CDR3, as DNA: TGTGCCAGCAGTAGGCAGCGGACCTACACTGAAGCTTTCTTT. It is translated as CASSRQRTYTEAFF.